Shown below are 8 T cell receptor beta chains from a single sample sequenced in a study of cytomegalovirus exposure and HLA in healthy donors. 60 Vbeta and 13 Jbeta primers were used in PCR. TCRdb keeps only in-frame clones here, not all; method: immunoSEQ multiplex PCR. The sample's table shows approximately 110,000 clones. The sample consisted of PBMCs. Every receptor here comes from a man between 18 and 29 years old in good health and CMV-seronegative.

The chain joins TRBV30 to TRBJ2-7; TRBD1 matches at 9 bases. With V trimmed by 2 bases and J by 2 bases, 7 bases remained unmatched. Germline-derived CDR1 and CDR2 are GTSNPN and SVGIG (reference sequence). This CDR3 spans 15 amino acids. CDR3: CAWSLGQGRTYEQYF. CDR3 in DNA: TGTGCCTGGAGTCTGGGACAGGGACGAACCTACGAGCAGTACTTC. The full variable domain, completed using reference TRBV30 and TRBJ2-7, is SQTIHQWPATLVQPVGSPLSLECTVEGTSNPNLYWYRQAAGRGLQLLFYSVGIGQISSEVPQNLSASRPQDRQFILSSKKLLLSDSGFYLCAWSLGQGRTYEQYFGPGTRLTVT.

V is TRBV6-1 and J is TRBJ2-3; D gene ambiguous. V shed 8 bases and J shed 2 bases, with 8 bases lying between them. This CDR3 is built from 12 residues. CDR1 is MNHNS, CDR2 SASEGT, per germline. In nucleotides, the CDR3 is TGTGCCAGCCGCGGAAACACAGATACGCAGTATTTT. Protein product: CASRGNTDTQYF.

V usage is TRBV5-1 and J usage is TRBJ1-2; D is perhaps TRBD1 (6 bases). Looked up from germline, CDR1 is SGHRS and CDR2 is YFSETQ. This CDR3 is built from 14 residues. Trimming removed 0 bases at V and 3 bases at J, with 9 bases between. The CDR3 nucleotides are TGCGCCAGCAGCTTGGCAGGGGTCGACTATGGCTACACCTTC. Its translation: CASSLAGVDYGYTF.

V and J are TRBV9 and TRBJ1-4, with D possibly matching TRBD1 (6 bases). Germline assignment: CDR1 SGDLS and CDR2 YYNGEE. The CDR3 is made up of 15 amino acids. V was trimmed by 3 bases and J by 4 bases, leaving 13 bases between them. CDR3: CASSAETGRNEKLFF. The CDR3 region has the DNA TGTGCCAGCAGCGCCGAGACAGGTCGTAATGAAAAACTGTTTTTT.

This sequence joins TRBV5-5 and TRBJ2-1; 10 bases align to TRBD1. V was pared by 3 bases and J by 4 bases, with 7 bases of the junction left unmatched. The CDR3 spans 16 residues. CDR1 and CDR2 from the germline V gene are SGHKS and YYEKEE (reference sequence). The CDR3 region is CASSSGTGVGYNEQFF. CDR3 DNA: TGTGCCAGCAGCTCCGGGACAGGGGTGGGGTACAATGAGCAGTTCTTC.

The CDR3 coding sequence is TGTGCCTGGAAATCGGAGGGCTCGAAAGATCAGCCCCAGCATTTT. Its translation: CAWKSEGSKDQPQHF. The rearrangement joins TRBV30 to TRBJ1-5; D is ambiguous. CDR1 and CDR2 from the germline V gene are GTSNPN and SVGIG (reference sequence). This CDR3 has 15 residues. V was clipped by 4 bases and J by 5 bases, with 18 bases between them.

The rearrangement uses TRBV2 and TRBJ1-6; D is possibly TRBD1 (5 bases). Trimming shortened V by 6 bases and J by 10 bases, and 13 bases separated the two germline ends. Per the germline V gene, CDR1 is SNHLY and CDR2 is FYNNEI. The CDR3 totals 13 residues. CDR3 sequence (DNA): TGTGCCAGCAGCGGATGGGGGGACTCACCCCTCCACTTT. Encoded protein: CASSGWGDSPLHF.

The chain carries TRBV9 and TRBJ1-6; the D is unclear. V was trimmed by 4 bases and J by 3 bases, leaving 14 bases between them. The germline gives CDR1 SGDLS, CDR2 YYNGEE. The CDR3 totals 16 residues. The CDR3 reads CASSPYNQVYNSPLHF. DNA of the CDR3: TGTGCCAGCAGCCCTTACAACCAGGTCTATAATTCACCCCTCCACTTT.